One sample yielded the 8 T cell receptor beta chains listed below, sequenced in a study of regulatory T cells in long-lasting Graves disease. Noted time point: newly diagnosed GD, antithyroid drugs for less than 3 months. Preparation of the TCR library used RNA extracted from PBMCs. Arm-PCR of CDR3 regions with iRepertoire HTBI primers generated TCR beta libraries. TCRdb re-derived calls from the multiplex PCR reads in MiXCR, one entry per CDR3 protein. The sample consists of roughly 500,000 distinct CDR3 sequences, approximately 13% of them appearing once. These records were also assigned to another study, of T cells in Graves' hyperthyroidism and ophthalmopathy.

The sample in question was peripheral blood mononuclear cells (PBMCs), obtained at new diagnosis, from a patient treated with antithyroid drugs. The receptors were sampled from a man aged 25-40 years with Graves disease.

The V and J genes are TRBV6-1 and TRBJ2-3; 9 nucleotides align to TRBD2. CDR3 length: 14 residues. The junction had 7 bases not matched to a gene; V was cut back by 8 bases and J by 4 bases. Germline-derived CDR1 and CDR2 are MNHNS and SASEGT. The DNA of the CDR3 is TGTGCCAGCGGAGGACTAGCGACTCCAGATACGCAGTATTTT. This codes for CASGGLATPDTQYF.

The chain has TRBV19 and TRBJ1-4; D is undetermined. Germline CDR1 and CDR2: LNHDA and SQIVND (reference sequence). The germline V and J ends were trimmed by 3 bases and 8 bases, with 10 bases remaining between them. The CDR3 extends over 13 amino acids. The CDR3 nucleotides read TGTGCCAGTAGTATCCCGCGGAGCGAAAAACTGTTTTTT. This codes for CASSIPRSEKLFF.

The rearrangement uses TRBV6-1 and TRBJ2-3, with 8 positions matching TRBD2. CDR1 and CDR2 from the germline V gene are MNHNS and SASEGT. J gave up 2 bases and V 6 bases, and 7 bases lay outside the gene matches. This CDR3 comprises 15 residues. The CDR3 DNA is TGTGCCAGCAGACGCCTAGCGGGTACCACAGATACGCAGTATTTT. As protein: CASRRLAGTTDTQYF.

This chain uses TRBV20-1 with TRBJ2-1; no clear D gene. The germline gives CDR1 DFQATT, CDR2 SNEGSKA (reference sequence). V was pared by 6 bases and J by 5 bases, with 14 bases between. This CDR3 has 13 residues. The CDR3 here is CSASPQVDNEQFF. CDR3 sequence (DNA): TGCAGTGCCTCCCCGCAGGTCGACAATGAGCAGTTCTTC.

This clonotype has more than one count but fewer than ten. The J gene is TRBJ2-3, the V gene TRBV13, with D possibly being TRBD2 (5 bases). Trimming stripped 4 bases from V and 3 bases from J, with 17 bases between. CDR3 length: 16 residues. The germline V gene encodes CDR1 PRHDT and CDR2 FYEKMQ (reference sequence). The CDR3 sequence: CASSSLVGRGTDTQYF. The DNA for the CDR3 is TGTGCCAGCAGCTCACTAGTAGGCCGGGGAACAGATACGCAGTATTTT.

This clonotype was recorded many times. The chain uses TRBV27 and TRBJ1-5, with TRBD1 matching 7 bases. V gave up 4 bases and J gave up 6 bases; unmatched junction bases: 6. The CDR3 consists of 14 residues. The germline V gene encodes CDR1 MNHEY and CDR2 SMNVEV (reference sequence). The chain's CDR3 is CASSSHRGGQPQHF. The CDR3 DNA sequence: TGTGCCAGCAGTTCTCACAGGGGTGGTCAGCCCCAGCATTTT.

This clonotype has a count of ten or more. The chain has TRBV30 and TRBJ2-3; D gene uncertain. Trimming left V 3 bases short and J 0 bases short, with 7 bases between. Per the germline V gene, CDR1 is GTSNPN and CDR2 is SVGIG (reference sequence). This CDR3 has 13 amino acids. The CDR3 coding sequence is TGTGCCTGGAGCTCGCCGAGCACAGATACGCAGTATTTT. Amino acids: CAWSSPSTDTQYF.

This clonotype was seen many times. This rearrangement joins TRBV7-8 to TRBJ1-2; D is undetermined. Deletions cut 4 bases from V and 0 bases from J, with 21 bases between. This CDR3 has 18 residues. CDR1 and CDR2 from the germline V gene are SGHVS and FQNEAQ. Here the CDR3 DNA reads TGTGCCAGCAGCTCTAGGGCGGTCGAGTTTTTAGCTAACTATGGCTACACCTTC. As protein: CASSSRAVEFLANYGYTF.